This T cell receptor (beta chain) was observed in a study of blood T cell repertoires in COVID-19. This CDR3 is 14 amino acids long. V was clipped by 3 bases and J by 0 bases, with 6 bases between them. CDR1 is MGHDK and CDR2 is SYGVNS in the germline V gene. The protocol was immunoSEQ multiplex PCR, while the TCRdb copy is restricted to in-frame clones and leaves out a portion. The data hold fewer than 600,000 clones, with roughly 87% observed a single time. The TCR was taken from a man younger than 30 with COVID-19, enrolled during active disease. The specimen sequenced was peripheral blood. The rearrangement links TRBV25-1 to TRBJ2-1, with no clear D. In DNA, the CDR3 is TGTGCCAGCAGTGACTCTAGCTCCTACAATGAGCAGTTCTTC. This sequence encodes CASSDSSSYNEQFF.